The present TCR beta chain was sequenced within a study of blood T cell repertoires in COVID-19. Trimming removed 5 bases from V and 5 bases from J; junction bases left unmatched: 6. Germline CDR1 reads SGHNT; CDR2 reads YENEEA. CDR3 length: 15 amino acids. TCRdb keeps only in-frame clones here, not all; method: immunoSEQ multiplex PCR. The data show over 65,000 clones, with approximately 82% seen just once and 15% to 20% held by the top ten. What was sequenced was peripheral blood. This chain connects TRBV11-3 to TRBJ2-5, with 12 bases matching TRBD2. The TCR comes from an elderly man with active COVID-19. CDR3 sequence: CASSTRLAGVETQYF. The CDR3 DNA reads TGTGCCAGCAGCACCAGACTAGCGGGAGTGGAGACCCAGTACTTC.